This entry concerns a single TCR beta chain. Its specificity is not known. At one end the junction does not follow the germline gene, possibly because of a read error. Other DNA sequences in the sample encode the same CDR3. Naive CD45RA+ and memory CD45RO+ CD4+ or CD8+ T cells were FACS-sorted. The data were taken from a study of regulatory dendritic cells for organ transplantation. Study-wide findings and caveats: Alloreactive memory CD8+ T cell pools varied considerably between individuals. Naive T cells showed high diversity, memory cells less, memory CD8+ least. Among resting subsets, memory CD8+ cells contained the most alloreactive clonotypes.

Germline loops: CDR1 MNHEY, CDR2 SMNVEV (reference sequence). The CDR3 loop spans 14 amino acids. The method was immunoSEQ multiplex PCR; TCRdb's version includes in-frame clones alone and lacks a portion of them. The table records 5,000 to 6,500 clones, more than 55% of them present only once. This clonotype originated in a human donor in good health. The genes are TRBV27 and TRBJ1-1, with D maybe TRBD1 (6 bases). Source material: memory CD8+ T cells from blood. Subset defined: CD45RO+ memory T cells. The CDR3 region is CASSRTDMNTEAFF. The CDR3 region has the DNA TGCGCCAGCAGTCGGACAGATATGAACACTGAAGCTTTCTTT.